These 32 T cell receptor beta chains came from one sample sequenced in a study of blood T cell repertoires in COVID-19. Method: immunoSEQ multiplex PCR; TCRdb's copy keeps in-frame clones and lacks some. This sample carries around 250,000 clones, approximately 85% of them seen once, and the ten largest clones take less than 2.5%. The source material was PBMCs or T cells enriched from blood (not recorded which). The source is a woman in her forties or fifties who had recovered from COVID-19.

The V gene is TRBV3-1 (or the pseudogene TRBV3-2), the J gene TRBJ1-1; D is uncertain. V was trimmed by 0 bases and J by 3 bases, leaving 14 bases between them. This CDR3 spans 16 amino acids. Germline loops: CDR1 LGHDT, CDR2 YNNKEL (reference sequence). For the CDR3, the DNA is TGTGCCAGCAGCCAAGACGAGGGATGGGTTGACACTGAAGCTTTCTTT. Its protein product is CASSQDEGWVDTEAFF.

Of note for this clone: Other DNA sequences within the sample encode an identical CDR3. The chain links TRBV5-1 to TRBJ1-2, with TRBD1 identical over 8 bases. The germline V gene has CDR1 SGHRS and CDR2 YFSETQ. After removal of 4 bases from V and 0 bases from J, the junction contained 2 bases not matched to a gene. CDR3 length equals 14 residues. The CDR3 DNA is TGCGCCAGCAGCCCGGGACAGGCTAACTATGGCTACACCTTC. This codes for CASSPGQANYGYTF.

In this sample, this clone turned up once. V gene TRBV27 combines with J gene TRBJ2-7; tentative D call: TRBD1 (5 bases). Trimming shortened V by 3 bases and J by 3 bases, and 12 bases separated the two germline ends. This CDR3 comprises 14 residues. CDR1 and CDR2 (germline): MNHEY, SMNVEV (reference sequence). CDR3 sequence (DNA): TGTGCCAGCAGTTTGATGCAGGGTGTCTACGAGCAGTACTTC. Amino acids: CASSLMQGVYEQYF.

The J gene is TRBJ2-1, the V gene TRBV28; no firm D call. Germline assignment: CDR1 MDHEN and CDR2 SYDVKM. The CDR3 sequence is 16 residues long. Trimming left V 6 bases short and J 0 bases short, with 15 bases between. For the CDR3, the DNA is TGTGCCAGCAGCCTTTTAGGCGGAAGCTCCTACAATGAGCAGTTCTTC. Translated, it gives CASSLLGGSSYNEQFF.

Concerning this clone itself: Distinct nucleotide sequences in the sample also encode this CDR3. V and J are TRBV9 and TRBJ2-3; TRBD2 aligns across 7 bases. Per germline, CDR1 SGDLS and CDR2 YYNGEE. J was trimmed by 0 bases and V by 0 bases; bases with no gene match: 4. This CDR3 is built from 16 residues. DNA of the CDR3: TGTGCCAGCAGCGTAGCGCCTAGCGGAAGCACAGATACGCAGTATTTT. Its protein is CASSVAPSGSTDTQYF.

This clone was seen once. The J gene is TRBJ2-7, the V gene TRBV28, with TRBD1 matching 8 bases. CDR1 is MDHEN, CDR2 SYDVKM, per germline. This CDR3 spans 15 amino acids. V was pared by 6 bases and J by 2 bases, with 9 bases of the junction left unmatched. The CDR3 nucleotides are TGTGCCAGCAGCTTTGGACAGGGTAGCCCCTACGAGCAGTACTTC. This codes for CASSFGQGSPYEQYF.

The sample holds a few counts of this clone. In nucleotides, the CDR3 is TGTGCCAGCAGTTTAACCCCGCGGGCGGGGGGTATGGTGGGGTATAGCAATCAGCCCCAGCATTTT. This gives the protein CASSLTPRAGGMVGYSNQPQHF. This rearrangement joins TRBV28 to TRBJ1-5, with D possibly being TRBD1 (5 bases). The CDR3 extends over 22 amino acids. Germline V gene sequence: CDR1 MDHEN, CDR2 SYDVKM. V gave up 2 bases and J gave up 0 bases, with 29 bases separating them.

The rearrangement links TRBV27 to TRBJ1-6; a weak D match, TRBD1 (5 bases). The V gene lost 8 bases and the J gene lost 12 bases, with 23 bases spanning the gap. Germline CDR1 and CDR2: MNHEY and SMNVEV (reference sequence). The CDR3 contains 15 residues. The CDR3 nucleotides read TGTGCCAGCGGAGTACAGGTTTTTCCCGGGTTACCCCTCCACTTT. Amino acids: CASGVQVFPGLPLHF.

The genes are TRBV18 and TRBJ2-5; 7 bases fit TRBD1. J was trimmed by 2 bases and V by 2 bases; bases with no gene match: 5. The CDR3 is made up of 15 amino acids. Germline CDR1 and CDR2: KGHSH and LQKENI. The CDR3 sequence is CASSPSTGRQETQYF. CDR3 sequence (DNA): TGTGCCAGCTCACCATCGACAGGGCGGCAAGAGACCCAGTACTTC.

This sequence joins TRBV5-4 and TRBJ2-1, with D unresolved. The length of the CDR3 is 13 residues. Between the trimmed V and J ends, which lost 4 bases and 3 bases, there was a span of 8 bases. CDR1 and CDR2 from the germline V gene are SGHNT and YYREEE (reference sequence). The CDR3 is CASSPLDYNEQFF. CDR3 nucleotides: TGTGCCAGCAGCCCACTTGACTACAATGAGCAGTTCTTC.

The chain is built from TRBV2 and TRBJ1-2, with 12 nucleotides matching TRBD1. After removal of 8 bases from V and 7 bases from J, the junction contained 17 bases not matched to a gene. This CDR3 is 17 amino acids long. Germline V gene sequence: CDR1 SNHLY, CDR2 FYNNEI. CDR3 region: CASGKFRTGTGGSGYTF. In DNA form, the CDR3 reads TGTGCCAGCGGCAAGTTCCGCACCGGGACAGGGGGCAGTGGCTACACCTTC.

This chain joins TRBV30 and TRBJ2-3; D is perhaps TRBD2 (6 bases). Germline V gene sequence: CDR1 GTSNPN, CDR2 SVGIG (reference sequence). CDR3 length: 16 amino acids. V lost 3 bases and J 4 bases, leaving 20 bases between the germline ends. The CDR3 DNA is TGTGCCTGGAGCCAACGCCTCCCGGGAGACTCAGATACGCAGTATTTT. Residues: CAWSQRLPGDSDTQYF.

The CDR3 sequence: CACRPRDTEAFF. The CDR3 DNA reads TGTGCCTGCCGCCCCAGGGACACTGAAGCTTTCTTT. The gene calls are TRBV12-3 or TRBV12-4 and TRBJ1-1; maybe TRBD1 (5 bases). The CDR3 length is 12 residues. V was pared by 11 bases and J by 3 bases, with 13 bases between.

V is TRBV11-3 and J is TRBJ2-3; possible D gene TRBD2, 6 bases. Germline V gives CDR1 SGHNT, CDR2 YENEEA. Trimming took 0 bases from V and 2 from J, leaving 9 bases between them. The CDR3 length is 15 residues. The DNA for the CDR3 is TGTGCCAGCAGCTTAGAGGGGGGAGCCACAGATACGCAGTATTTT. It is translated as CASSLEGGATDTQYF.

Details on this clone: A read error may account for a junction end that differs from germline. This chain connects TRBV29-1 to TRBJ2-1, with TRBD1 matching 7 bases. The length of the CDR3 is 14 residues. The germline CDR1 and CDR2 sequences are SQVTM and ANQGSEA. The CDR3: CSVEGGAGFNEQFF. The CDR3 DNA follows: TGCAGCGTGGAAGGGGGCGCCGGGTTCAATGAGCAGTTCTTC.

The chain employs TRBV29-1 and TRBJ2-1, with D possibly TRBD1 on 6 matching bases. Trimming left V 0 bases short and J 7 bases short, with 31 bases between. Per germline, CDR1 SQVTM and CDR2 ANQGSEA. This CDR3 contains 20 residues. The CDR3 DNA is TGCAGCGTTGAAGATTTGGGGCGAGAAAAAGGGGGTAAGATAGGAAATGAGCAGTTCTTC. As protein: CSVEDLGREKGGKIGNEQFF.

The chain has TRBV7-2 and TRBJ2-3; D perhaps matches TRBD1 (5 bases). Trimming removed 5 bases at V and 4 bases at J, with 10 bases between. Looked up from germline, CDR1 is SGHTA and CDR2 is FQGNSA. The length of the CDR3 is 13 residues. The DNA of the CDR3 is TGTGCCAGCAGCCTAAAACAGGCAGATACGCAGTATTTT. This sequence encodes CASSLKQADTQYF.

The V gene is TRBV7-9, the J gene TRBJ1-2, with 9 positions matching TRBD1. Losses at the gene ends were 5 bases for V and 6 bases for J; bases not matched to a gene: 4. Germline V gene sequence: CDR1 SEHNR, CDR2 FQNEAQ (reference sequence). The CDR3 totals 13 residues. The CDR3 DNA reads as TGTGCCAGCAGCCAGGGACAGGGCAATGGCTACACCTTC. Translating it yields CASSQGQGNGYTF. Based on the CDR3 plus reference TRBV7-9 and TRBJ1-2, the full variable domain is DTGVSQNPRHKITKRGQNVTFRCDPISEHNRLYWYRQTLGQGPEFLTYFQNEAQLEKSRLLSDRFSAERPKGSFSTLEIQRTEQGDSAMYLCASSQGQGNGYTFGSGTRLTVV.

The chain joins TRBV7-8 to TRBJ1-5; 10 bases agree with TRBD1. This CDR3 has 15 residues. The ends lost 7 bases at V and 5 bases at J; junction bases unmatched: 8. Germline V gene lookup returns CDR1 SGHVS and CDR2 FQNEAQ. The CDR3 DNA reads as TGTGCCAGCACCCTCAGACAGGGGGCTGATCAGCCCCAGCATTTT. Translating it yields CASTLRQGADQPQHF. Full variable domain (outside the CDR3, taken from reference TRBV7-8 and TRBJ1-5): GAGVSQSPRYKVAKRGQDVALRCDPISGHVSLFWYQQALGQGPEFLTYFQNEAQLDKSGLPSDRFFAERPEGSVSTLKIQRTQQEDSAVYLCASTLRQGADQPQHFGDGTRLSIL.

V usage is TRBV5-8 and J usage is TRBJ1-6; 8 bases are shared with TRBD1. The junction had 8 bases not matched to a gene; V was cut back by 3 bases and J by 9 bases. CDR1 and CDR2 from the germline V gene are SGHTS and YDEGEE. This CDR3 has 15 residues. As DNA, the CDR3 is TGTGCCAGCAGCTCGTTACAGGGGGACAGTTCACCCCTCCACTTT. Amino acids: CASSSLQGDSSPLHF. Using reference TRBV5-8 and TRBJ1-6 for the parts outside the CDR3, the full variable domain is EAGVTQSPTHLIKTRGQQATLRCSPISGHTSVYWYQQALGLGLQFLLWYDEGEERNRGNFPPRFSGRQFPNYSSELNVNALELEDSALYLCASSSLQGDSSPLHFGNGTRLTVT.

This chain uses TRBV11-1 with TRBJ2-5; D call uncertain. V was shortened by 5 bases and J by 9 bases, with 25 bases between the two germline ends. Per the germline V gene, CDR1 is SGHAT and CDR2 is FQDESV (reference sequence). CDR3 length: 16 residues. The CDR3 region is CASSDTYNSIQVAQYF. CDR3 bases: TGTGCCAGCAGCGACACCTACAACAGCATCCAAGTGGCCCAGTACTTC.

The CDR3 loop is CASSLGIGRALSGANVLTF. The CDR3 DNA follows: TGTGCCAGCAGCTTAGGGATAGGGCGGGCGCTCTCTGGGGCCAACGTCCTGACTTTC. The rearrangement joins TRBV11-2 to TRBJ2-6; perhaps TRBD2 as D (5 bases). This CDR3 is 19 amino acids long. Germline CDR1 and CDR2: SGHAT and FQNNGV. V gave up 1 base and J gave up 0 bases, with 16 bases separating them.

This rearrangement joins TRBV5-1 to TRBJ2-7, with D maybe TRBD2 (5 bases). The CDR3 loop spans 15 amino acids. The germline V and J ends were trimmed by 9 bases and 5 bases, with 24 bases remaining between them. Germline-derived CDR1 and CDR2 are SGHRS and YFSETQ. This chain's CDR3 is CANLIPSPVIHEQYF. The CDR3 DNA follows: TGCGCCAACCTTATCCCTAGCCCCGTCATCCACGAGCAGTACTTC.

The V call is TRBV7-8, the J call TRBJ2-1; TRBD1 matches 9 bases. Germline trimming cut 1 base from V and 9 bases from J; bases unmatched to any gene: 4. This CDR3 region has 14 residues. In germline, CDR1 is SGHVS, CDR2 FQNEAQ. The CDR3 sequence: CASSLGDRDGEQFF. The CDR3 nucleotides read TGTGCCAGCAGCTTAGGGGACAGGGACGGTGAGCAGTTCTTC.

The V call is TRBV7-2, the J call TRBJ2-4; 11 positions match TRBD2. The CDR3 has 14 residues. Trimming took 5 bases from V and 7 from J; bases not matched to a gene: 4. The germline V gene encodes CDR1 SGHTA and CDR2 FQGNSA. The chain's CDR3 is CASSRGLAENIQYF. The CDR3 coding sequence is TGTGCCAGCAGCAGGGGACTAGCGGAGAACATTCAGTACTTC.

V usage is TRBV28 and J usage is TRBJ1-2; weak D call: TRBD1 (5 bases). Looked up from germline, CDR1 is MDHEN and CDR2 is SYDVKM. The CDR3 has 14 amino acids. Trimming cost V 5 bases and J 3 bases, with 13 bases left between them. The CDR3: CASSLQVSDYGYTF. As DNA, the CDR3 is TGTGCCAGCAGTCTACAGGTATCGGACTATGGCTACACCTTC.

V is TRBV14 and J is TRBJ2-1; weak D call: TRBD1 (6 bases). The CDR3 sequence is 17 residues long. V was pared by 0 bases and J by 4 bases, with 16 bases between. Germline-derived CDR1 and CDR2 are SGHDN and FVKESK. CDR3 DNA: TGTGCCAGCAGCCAAGAAGGGTCGAACAGGGCTTACAATGAGCAGTTCTTC. Its translation is CASSQEGSNRAYNEQFF.

In this sample, this clone turned up once. The chain joins TRBV9 to TRBJ2-5; D not certain. The V gene's germline CDR1 is SGDLS and CDR2 YYNGEE. V lost 3 bases to trimming and J lost 5 bases, with 5 bases between them. The CDR3 extends over 11 amino acids. DNA for the CDR3: TGTGCCAGCAGCGGAGCGGAGACCCAGTACTTC. It specifies CASSGAETQYF.

The chain has TRBV3-1 (or the pseudogene TRBV3-2) and TRBJ2-7; 10 nucleotides agree with TRBD1. In germline, CDR1 is LGHDT, CDR2 YNNKEL (reference sequence). Trimming removed 4 bases from V and 5 bases from J; junction bases left unmatched: 14. This CDR3 comprises 17 residues. The CDR3 DNA is TGTGCCAGCAGCCTCCGAAGTGGCCGACAGGGGGCCCACGAGCAGTACTTC. The encoded protein is CASSLRSGRQGAHEQYF.

The V gene is TRBV10-3, the J gene TRBJ1-5; D is unclear. Trimming took off 7 bases at V and 7 bases at J, with 14 bases between the two ends. The CDR3 loop spans 13 amino acids. Germline V CDR1 and CDR2: ENHRY, SYGVKD. The CDR3 DNA is TGTGCCATCACTACAGAGTTACGGCAGCCCCAGCATTTT. Translation gives CAITTELRQPQHF.

The chain recombines TRBV20-1 with TRBJ1-2; 9 bases map to TRBD1. The CDR3 length is 13 residues. V shed 3 bases, J shed 7 bases, and the junction held 6 bases outside the gene matches. The germline gives CDR1 DFQATT, CDR2 SNEGSKA (reference sequence). The CDR3 is CSASPGTGSGYTF. For the CDR3, the DNA is TGCAGTGCTAGTCCCGGGACAGGGTCTGGCTACACCTTC.

This rearrangement joins TRBV27 to TRBJ1-2, with TRBD1 matching over 7 bases. The CDR3 spans 16 residues. V lost 8 bases and J lost 4; bases outside the gene matches: 16. The germline gives CDR1 MNHEY, CDR2 SMNVEV (reference sequence). The CDR3 protein is CASGTPGRTGLYGYTF. The CDR3 DNA reads TGTGCCAGCGGAACCCCCGGTCGGACAGGCCTCTATGGCTACACCTTC.